This TCR beta chain appears in the sequencing data of a study of T-cell memory formation after mild COVID-19. Study-wide background: Clusters of TCRs were largely donor specific.

Study-wide findings and caveats: Clones shrinking from day 15 to 85 showed even CD4/CD8 mixes; later expanders tilted CD4+. The main location of contracting CD4+ clones was CM and EM, and that of contracting CD8+ clones was EMRA.

cDNA libraries for TCR alpha and TCR beta, carrying sample barcodes and UMIs, came from 5'RACE with constant-segment primers. MiXCR, run by TCRdb on the 5' RACE reads, gives a single entry per CDR3 protein. The data show fewer than 600,000 distinct CDR3 sequences, 20% to 25% seen once. As concerns this clonotype: Its antigen is undetermined.

CDR3 length: 14 residues. J gave up 1 base and V 7 bases, and 6 bases lay outside the gene matches. Input material: PBMCs or a T cell subset sorted from them (not recorded which). The source is an adult woman who had mild COVID-19 (a few samples of this study predate the infection). Cell type and time point are not known. V gene TRBV23-1 combines with J gene TRBJ2-7, with 8 bases aligning to TRBD1. TRBV23-1 is sorted into the ORF group, with uncertain function. CDR3 bases: TGCGCCAGCAACCCGGGACAGGTTTCCTACGAGCAGTACTTC. It codes for CASNPGQVSYEQYF.